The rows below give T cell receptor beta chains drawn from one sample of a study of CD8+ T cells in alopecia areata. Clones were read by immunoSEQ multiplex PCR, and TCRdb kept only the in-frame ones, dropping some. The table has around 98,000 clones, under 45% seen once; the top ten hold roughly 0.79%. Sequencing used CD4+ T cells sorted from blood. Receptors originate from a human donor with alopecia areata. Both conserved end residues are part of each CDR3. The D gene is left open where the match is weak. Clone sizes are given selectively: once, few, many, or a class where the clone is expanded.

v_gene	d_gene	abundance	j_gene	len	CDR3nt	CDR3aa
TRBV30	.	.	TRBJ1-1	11	TGTGCCTGGACAGGGTCGACTGAAGCTTTCTTT	CAWTGSTEAFF
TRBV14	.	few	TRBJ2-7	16	TGTGCCAGCAGCCAAGACCGTGGATTAGGTCCCGTCGAGCAGTACTTC	CASSQDRGLGPVEQYF
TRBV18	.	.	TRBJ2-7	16	TGTGCCAGCTCACCAGAGGGGCCCACTGTCACCTACGAGCAGTACTTC	CASSPEGPTVTYEQYF
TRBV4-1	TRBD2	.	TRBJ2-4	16	TGCGCCAGCAGCCAACGGCTAGCGGGAAGGGGGAACATTCAGTACTTC	CASSQRLAGRGNIQYF
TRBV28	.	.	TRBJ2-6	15	TGTGCCAGCAGTTACACCTACTCTGGGGCCAACGTCCTGACTTTC	CASSYTYSGANVLTF
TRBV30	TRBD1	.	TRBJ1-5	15	TGTGCCTGGAGCCATGGGGACAGGGGCAATCAGCCCCAGCATTTT	CAWSHGDRGNQPQHF
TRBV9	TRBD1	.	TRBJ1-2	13	TGTGCCAGCAGCAGGACAGGGGGCTATGGCTACACCTTC	CASSRTGGYGYTF
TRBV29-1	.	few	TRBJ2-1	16	TGCAGCGCCCCCCCCCACGGAGGAGTGACTTGGGGTGAGCAGTTCTTC	CSAPPHGGVTWGEQFF
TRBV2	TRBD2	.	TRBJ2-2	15	TGTGCCAGCAGTGAGCAGGGACTAGACACCGGGGAGCTGTTTTTT	CASSEQGLDTGELFF
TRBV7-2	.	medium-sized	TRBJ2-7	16	TGTGCCAGCAGCTTAGTCGTGGGCAGGCAAGTGTACGAGCAGTACTTC	CASSLVVGRQVYEQYF
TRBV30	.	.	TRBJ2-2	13	TGTGCCTGGAGTGTACAATGGGTCGGGGAGCTGTTTTTT	CAWSVQWVGELFF
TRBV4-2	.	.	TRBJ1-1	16	TGTGCCAGCAGCCAAGACCAACCGGGGAGCTACACTGAAGCTTTCTTT	CASSQDQPGSYTEAFF
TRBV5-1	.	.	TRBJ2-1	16	TGCGCCAGCAGCTTGGGGGGGCAACGGGCCTACAATGAGCAGTTCTTC	CASSLGGQRAYNEQFF
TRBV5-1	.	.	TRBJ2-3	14	TGCGCCAGCAGTTCAGGCGGTTACACAGATACGCAGTATTTT	CASSSGGYTDTQYF
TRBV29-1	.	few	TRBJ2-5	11	TGCAGCGTCACTGCAGGGGAGACCCAGTACTTC	CSVTAGETQYF
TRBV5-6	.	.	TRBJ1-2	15	TGTGCCAGCAGCTTGATTTCCGGCGCGGGGGCGGGCTACACCTTC	CASSLISGAGAGYTF
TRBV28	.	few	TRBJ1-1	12	TGTGCCAGCAGTTACGGGTACGCTGAAGCTTTCTTT	CASSYGYAEAFF
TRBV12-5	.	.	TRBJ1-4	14	TGTGCTAGTGGTTTGAATCTCGCCGGGGAAAAACTGTTTTTT	CASGLNLAGEKLFF
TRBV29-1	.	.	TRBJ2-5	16	TGCAGCGTTTACGCCACCAGGCAGGGGAACTGGGAGACCCAGTACTTC	CSVYATRQGNWETQYF
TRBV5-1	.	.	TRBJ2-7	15	TGCGCCAGCAGCTTGGAGCCTAGAGACCTTCGTGAGCAGTACTTC	CASSLEPRDLREQYF
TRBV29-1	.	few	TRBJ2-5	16	TGCAGCGTTGAAGGTCCCCGGACCGTCCTCCAAGAGACCCAGTACTTC	CSVEGPRTVLQETQYF
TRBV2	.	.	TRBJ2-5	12	TGTGCCAGCAGTGGGGGTTTGGAGACCCAGTACTTC	CASSGGLETQYF
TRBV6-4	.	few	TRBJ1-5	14	TGTGCCAGTTACTTCGGAGGACCGAATCAGCCCCAGCATTTT	CASYFGGPNQPQHF
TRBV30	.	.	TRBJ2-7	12	TGTGCCTGGAGTCGGGACATTTACGAGCAGTACTTC	CAWSRDIYEQYF
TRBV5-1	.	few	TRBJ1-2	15	TGCGCCAGCACCTCCGCGACAGGACCTAACTATGGCTACACCTTC	CASTSATGPNYGYTF
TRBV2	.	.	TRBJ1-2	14	TGTGCCAGCAGTGAAACGACAGTGAACTATGGCTACACCTTC	CASSETTVNYGYTF
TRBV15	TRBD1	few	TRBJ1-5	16	TGTGCCACCAGCAGAGCCGAGACAGGGACCAATCAGCCCCAGCATTTT	CATSRAETGTNQPQHF
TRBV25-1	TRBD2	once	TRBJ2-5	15	TGTGCCAGCAGTGTGTTAGCGGGAGTGAGGGAGACCCAGTACTTC	CASSVLAGVRETQYF
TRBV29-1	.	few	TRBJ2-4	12	TGCAGCGCCGGGCGAGCCAAAAACATTCAGTACTTC	CSAGRAKNIQYF
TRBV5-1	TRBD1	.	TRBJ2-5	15	TGCGCCAGCAGCTTGTCCGCAGGGGGAATCGAGACCCAGTACTTC	CASSLSAGGIETQYF
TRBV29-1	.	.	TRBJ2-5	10	TGCAGCGTTGATCGGGAGACCCAGTACTTC	CSVDRETQYF
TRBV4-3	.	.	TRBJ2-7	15	TGCGCCAGCAGCCAAGATTATACAGGAACCTACGAGCAGTACTTC	CASSQDYTGTYEQYF
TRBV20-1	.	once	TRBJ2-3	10	TGCGGGGCGGCCTCAGATACGCAGTATTTT	CGAASDTQYF
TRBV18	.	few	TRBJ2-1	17	TGTGCCAGCTCACCCAACTGGAGGTTTAAGGGGACCAATGAGCAGTTCTTC	CASSPNWRFKGTNEQFF
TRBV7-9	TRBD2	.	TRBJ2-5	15	TGTGCCAGCAGCCTCGGGGAGGGGCTACAAGAGACCCAGTACTTC	CASSLGEGLQETQYF
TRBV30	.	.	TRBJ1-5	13	TGTGCCTGGAGTGTGGAAGGATACCAGCCCCAGCATTTT	CAWSVEGYQPQHF
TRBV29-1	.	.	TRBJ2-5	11	TGCAGCGTTTCTTACCAAGAGACCCAGTACTTC	CSVSYQETQYF
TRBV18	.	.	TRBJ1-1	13	TGTGCCAGCCGTCGGGGTGCGAACACTGAAGCTTTCTTT	CASRRGANTEAFF
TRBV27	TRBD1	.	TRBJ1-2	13	TGTGCCAGCAGTTTGGGACAGTACGATCGCTACACCTTC	CASSLGQYDRYTF
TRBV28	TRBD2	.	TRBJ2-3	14	TGTGCCAGCAGACGAGCGGGGAACACAGATACGCAGTATTTT	CASRRAGNTDTQYF
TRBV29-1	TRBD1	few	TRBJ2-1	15	TGCAGCGTTACCCCGGACAGGCCATTATACAATGAGCAGTTCTTC	CSVTPDRPLYNEQFF
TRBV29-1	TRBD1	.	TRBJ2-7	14	TGCAGCGTTGTTCCCGGGACAGGGACCTACGAGCAGTACTTC	CSVVPGTGTYEQYF